Below, 21 T cell receptor beta chains from the same sample are listed, as sequenced in a study of T cells after posttransplantation cyclophosphamide. Method: immunoSEQ multiplex PCR; TCRdb's copy keeps in-frame clones and lacks some. The table includes about 7,200 clones, 60% to 85% detected once. Sequencing used memory CD4+ T cells sorted from blood. Source of these receptors: a woman between 50 and 59 years old in good health and a related stem cell transplant donor.

The CDR3 DNA reads as TGTGCCAGCATGAACAGGGGACTGTTTTATGGCTACACCTTC. It specifies CASMNRGLFYGYTF. The J gene is TRBJ1-2, the V gene TRBV28; 7 bases agree with TRBD1. Germline V gene lookup returns CDR1 MDHEN and CDR2 SYDVKM. The CDR3 contains 14 residues. Trimming at V came to 7 bases and at J to 5 bases, leaving 10 bases not matched to a gene.

This clone was counted only a few times. The V and J genes are TRBV4-3 and TRBJ2-7, with D maybe TRBD2 (5 bases). V lost 0 bases and J 4 bases, leaving 7 bases between the germline ends. The germline CDR1 and CDR2 sequences are LGHNA and YSLEER. This CDR3 spans 13 amino acids. The CDR3 region has the DNA TGCGCCAGCAGCCAAGATAGAGGGTACGAGCAGTACTTC. This gives the protein CASSQDRGYEQYF.

This clone was found a few times. The rearrangement uses TRBV2 and TRBJ1-5; D may be TRBD1 (5 bases). The CDR3 totals 13 residues. Germline V gene sequence: CDR1 SNHLY, CDR2 FYNNEI. Trimming left V 1 base short and J 7 bases short, with 8 bases between. CDR3 protein: CASSEEGIQPQHF. The CDR3 DNA reads TGTGCCAGCAGTGAAGAGGGGATCCAGCCCCAGCATTTT.

V usage is TRBV19 and J usage is TRBJ2-5, with D tentatively TRBD2 (6 bases). V was shortened by 5 bases and J by 5 bases, with 21 bases between the two germline ends. Per the germline V gene, CDR1 is LNHDA and CDR2 is SQIVND (reference sequence). The CDR3 length is 16 residues. The DNA for the CDR3 is TGTGCCAGTAGTTCACCGGGACTGGCGGGGTGGGAGACCCAGTACTTC. It encodes CASSSPGLAGWETQYF.

Concerning this clone itself: The junction does not match germline at one end; this may be a read error. CDR3 sequence: CASNILGQGRYGYTF. Here the CDR3 DNA reads TGTGCCAGTAATATACTTGGACAGGGGCGATATGGCTACACCTTC. The chain carries TRBV19 and TRBJ1-2; 9 nucleotides align to TRBD1. CDR3 length: 15 amino acids. Germline CDR1 and CDR2: LNHDA and SQIVND (reference sequence).

This chain joins TRBV15 and TRBJ2-3, with 7 bases matching TRBD1. Trimming cost V 0 bases and J 6 bases; bases outside gene matches: 9. The CDR3 covers 16 residues. Germline assignment: CDR1 LNHNV and CDR2 YYDKDF (reference sequence). The DNA of the CDR3 is TGTGCCACCAGCAGAGATCTGGGCAGGGGGTTGGATACGCAGTATTTT. It yields the protein CATSRDLGRGLDTQYF.

This clone was seen only once. The rearrangement links TRBV6-5 to TRBJ1-1; tentative D call: TRBD1 (6 bases). The CDR3 loop spans 12 amino acids. Deletions cut 6 bases from V and 10 bases from J, with 15 bases between. CDR1 and CDR2 from the germline V gene are MNHEY and SVGAGI. Here the CDR3 DNA reads TGTGCCAGCAGCACGACAGGCGCAGTAGCTTTCTTT. Amino acids: CASSTTGAVAFF.

This clone appeared once. The chain joins TRBV14 to TRBJ2-3; TRBD2 agrees at 8 bases. Germline V lookup: CDR1 SGHDN, CDR2 FVKESK. The CDR3 consists of 17 residues. The junction had 8 bases not matched to a gene; V was cut back by 3 bases and J by 0 bases. The CDR3 spells CASSHLRGGASTDTQYF. The CDR3 coding sequence is TGTGCCAGCAGCCACCTTCGGGGGGGCGCGAGCACAGATACGCAGTATTTT.

This clone was observed once. The J gene is TRBJ2-2, the V gene TRBV7-9; the match to TRBD2 covers 7 bases. The V segment lost 3 bases and the J segment 5 bases; nucleotides outside the gene matches: 0. The CDR3 loop spans 13 amino acids. The germline V gene encodes CDR1 SEHNR and CDR2 FQNEAQ (reference sequence). CDR3 DNA: TGTGCCAGCAGCTTGGGGGGGACCGGGGAGCTGTTTTTT. Residues: CASSLGGTGELFF.

This chain links TRBV30 with TRBJ2-6, with a tentative D call TRBD1 (6 bases). There are 17 residues in the CDR3. Trimming stripped 2 bases from V and 0 bases from J, with 14 bases between. The germline V gene has CDR1 GTSNPN and CDR2 SVGIG (reference sequence). CDR3 DNA sequence: TGTGCCTGGAGTAGGGGGAGATTGAGCTCTGGGGCCAACGTCCTGACTTTC. Translating gives CAWSRGRLSSGANVLTF. Using reference TRBV30 and TRBJ2-6 for the parts outside the CDR3, the full variable domain is SQTIHQWPATLVQPVGSPLSLECTVEGTSNPNLYWYRQAAGRGLQLLFYSVGIGQISSEVPQNLSASRPQDRQFILSSKKLLLSDSGFYLCAWSRGRLSSGANVLTFGAGSRLTVL.

There are a few counts of this clone. This chain links TRBV5-4 with TRBJ1-3, with 7 bases lining up with TRBD1. This CDR3 contains 15 residues. Germline V gives CDR1 SGHNT, CDR2 YYREEE (reference sequence). With 0 bases clipped from V and 2 bases from J, the junction kept 2 bases outside the gene matches. Here the CDR3 reads CASSLGQGAGNTIYF. The CDR3 nucleotides read TGTGCCAGCAGCTTGGGGCAGGGGGCTGGAAACACCATATATTTT.

This chain joins TRBV6-6 and TRBJ2-2; D is ambiguous. Trimming took off 7 bases at V and 3 bases at J, with 9 bases between the two ends. Germline V gene sequence: CDR1 MNHNY, CDR2 SVGAGI (reference sequence). The CDR3 loop spans 13 amino acids. CDR3 coding DNA: TGTGCCAGCAAGACTGGTTACACCGGGGAGCTGTTTTTT. Amino acids: CASKTGYTGELFF.

This chain uses TRBV9 with TRBJ2-3, with D perhaps TRBD2 (5 bases). V lost 4 bases, J lost 4 bases, and 13 bases lay in between. The CDR3 has 14 amino acids. Germline CDR1 is SGDLS and CDR2 is YYNGEE. CDR3 sequence: CASSPGSFADTQYF. The CDR3, as DNA: TGTGCCAGCAGCCCGGGGAGTTTCGCAGATACGCAGTATTTT.

The chain has TRBV27 and TRBJ1-1, with D possibly TRBD1 on 6 matching bases. This CDR3 contains 14 residues. V lost 2 bases and J 1 base, leaving 8 bases between the germline ends. Looked up from germline, CDR1 is MNHEY and CDR2 is SMNVEV (reference sequence). The CDR3 loop is CASSLARGNTEAFF. The CDR3 DNA reads as TGTGCCAGCAGTTTAGCCAGGGGGAACACTGAAGCTTTCTTT.

The chain recombines TRBV9 with TRBJ2-5, with D possibly being TRBD1 (6 bases). Germline CDR1 is SGDLS and CDR2 is YYNGEE. The CDR3 is 15 amino acids. The V end lost 0 bases, the J end lost 5 bases, and 14 bases lay between the germline ends. The CDR3 reads CASSVGGHREETQYF. In DNA, the CDR3 is TGTGCCAGCAGCGTAGGGGGACACCGAGAGGAGACCCAGTACTTC.

The chain couples TRBV6-5 to TRBJ2-3, with D possibly TRBD1 on 6 matching bases. The CDR3 runs 12 residues. With 5 bases removed from V and 7 bases from J, the gap between germline ends came to 10 bases. Germline V CDR1 and CDR2: MNHEY, SVGAGI. The CDR3 sequence is CASSVDRYTQYF. The CDR3 bases are TGTGCCAGCAGTGTTGACAGGTATACGCAGTATTTT.

The chain is built from TRBV5-1 and TRBJ2-2; 8 positions match TRBD2. With 1 base clipped from V and 1 base from J, the junction kept 3 bases outside the gene matches. CDR1 and CDR2 from the germline V gene are SGHRS and YFSETQ. The CDR3 loop spans 16 amino acids. As DNA, the CDR3 is TGCGCCAGCAGCTTGCCTACTAGCGGGAACACCGGGGAGCTGTTTTTT. Translating it yields CASSLPTSGNTGELFF.

This chain joins TRBV11-2 and TRBJ2-5; TRBD1 matches at 7 bases. The CDR3 sequence is 14 residues long. The ends lost 5 bases at V and 2 bases at J; junction bases unmatched: 5. Germline CDR1 is SGHAT and CDR2 is FQNNGV. The CDR3 bases are TGTGCCAGCAGCGCCCGGGACAGACAAGAGACCCAGTACTTC. It encodes CASSARDRQETQYF.

This clone was recorded once. This chain links TRBV27 with TRBJ2-1; TRBD2 might be the D (6 bases). Germline assignment: CDR1 MNHEY and CDR2 SMNVEV (reference sequence). This CDR3 is built from 18 residues. Trimming took 3 bases from V and 4 from J, leaving 22 bases between them. The CDR3 here is CASSLVGRAGSVYNEQFF. CDR3 sequence (DNA): TGTGCCAGCAGTTTGGTCGGCAGGGCGGGGAGCGTTTACAATGAGCAGTTCTTC.

J is TRBJ1-1 and V is TRBV5-1, with 9 bases matching TRBD1. CDR3 length equals 17 residues. From germline, CDR1 is SGHRS and CDR2 YFSETQ. V trimming: 1 base; J trimming: 1 base; junction bases outside the gene matches: 8. The CDR3 reads CASSLTRQGGKNTEAFF. The CDR3 nucleotides read TGCGCCAGCAGCTTGACGCGACAGGGGGGAAAGAACACTGAAGCTTTCTTT.

The V call is TRBV7-3, the J call TRBJ1-1; TRBD1 is a possible D gene (6 bases). The germline gives CDR1 SGHTA, CDR2 FQGTGA. CDR3 length equals 13 residues. The germline V and J ends were trimmed by 6 bases and 4 bases, with 12 bases remaining between them. The CDR3 sequence is CASSSGESTEAFF. The CDR3 nucleotides are TGTGCCAGCAGTTCAGGGGAAAGCACTGAAGCTTTCTTT.